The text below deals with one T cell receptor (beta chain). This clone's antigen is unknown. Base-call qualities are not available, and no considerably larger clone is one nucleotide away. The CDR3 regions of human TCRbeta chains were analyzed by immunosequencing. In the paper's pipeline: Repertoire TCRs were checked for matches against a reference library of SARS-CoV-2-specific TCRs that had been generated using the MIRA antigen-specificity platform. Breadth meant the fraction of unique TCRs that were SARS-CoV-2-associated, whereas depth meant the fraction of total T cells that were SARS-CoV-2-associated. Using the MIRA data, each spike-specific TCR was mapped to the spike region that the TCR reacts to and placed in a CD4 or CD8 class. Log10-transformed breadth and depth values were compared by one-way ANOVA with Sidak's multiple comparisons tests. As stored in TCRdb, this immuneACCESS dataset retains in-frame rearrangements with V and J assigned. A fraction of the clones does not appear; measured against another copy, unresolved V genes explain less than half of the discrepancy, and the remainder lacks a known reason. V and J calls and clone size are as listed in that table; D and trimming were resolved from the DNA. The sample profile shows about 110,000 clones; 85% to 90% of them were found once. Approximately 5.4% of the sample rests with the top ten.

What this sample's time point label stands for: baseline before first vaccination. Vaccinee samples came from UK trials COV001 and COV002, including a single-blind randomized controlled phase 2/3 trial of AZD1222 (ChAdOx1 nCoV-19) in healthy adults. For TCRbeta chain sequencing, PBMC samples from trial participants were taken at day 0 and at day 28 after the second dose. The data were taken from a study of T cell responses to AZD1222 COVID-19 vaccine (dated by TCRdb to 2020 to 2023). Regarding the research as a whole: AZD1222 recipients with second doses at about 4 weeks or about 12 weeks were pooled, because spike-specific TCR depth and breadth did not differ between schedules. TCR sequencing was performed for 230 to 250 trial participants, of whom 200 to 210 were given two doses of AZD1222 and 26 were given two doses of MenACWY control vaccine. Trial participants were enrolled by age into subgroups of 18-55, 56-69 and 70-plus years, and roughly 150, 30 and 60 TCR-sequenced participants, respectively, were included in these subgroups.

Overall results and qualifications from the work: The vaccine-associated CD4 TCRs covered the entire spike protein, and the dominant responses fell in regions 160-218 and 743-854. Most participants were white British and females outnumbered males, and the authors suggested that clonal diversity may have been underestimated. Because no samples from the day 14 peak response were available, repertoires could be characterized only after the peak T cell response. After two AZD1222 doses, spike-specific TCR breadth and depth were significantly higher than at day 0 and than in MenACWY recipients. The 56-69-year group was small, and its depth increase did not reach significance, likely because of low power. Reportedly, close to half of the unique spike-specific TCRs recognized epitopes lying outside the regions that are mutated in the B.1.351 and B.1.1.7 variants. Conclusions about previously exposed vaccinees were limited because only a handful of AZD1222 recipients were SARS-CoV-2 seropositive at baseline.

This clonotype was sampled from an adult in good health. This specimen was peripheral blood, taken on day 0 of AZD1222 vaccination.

In nucleotides, the sequence is TGTGCCAGCAGCCAAGCGGGAGGGCCGATTAATGAGCAGTTCTTC. Protein translation: CASSQAGGPINEQFF. The rearranged segments are TRBV11-2 and TRBJ2-1; TRBD2 lines up with 10 middle nucleotides. Per the germline V gene, SGHAT is the CDR1 and FQNNGV is the CDR2. Reading from cysteine to phenylalanine, the CDR3 counts 15 amino acids. The sequence is cut down to CDR3 DNA, 45 bases in frame from base 1. V trim: 5 bases; J trim: 7 bases; unmatched bases: 8.